This TCR beta chain was found in a study of T-cell memory formation after mild COVID-19. One entry per CDR3 protein results from TCRdb running MiXCR on the 5' RACE reads. The table has 250,000 to 300,000 distinct CDR3 sequences, roughly 17% seen once. The study, taken as a whole, reports: Cross-reactive memory appears to have joined, as suggested by some responding clones showing up in pre-infection memory.

For this clonotype: The antigen is not known.

Sample: PBMCs or a T cell subset sorted from them (not recorded which). This clonotype originated in a man aged 18 to 29 who had mild COVID-19 (a few samples of this study predate the infection). Cell type and time point are not known.

Here the CDR3 DNA reads TGCAGTGCTAGGGTTGACAGAAACACTGAAGCTTTCTTT. Amino acids: CSARVDRNTEAFF. The genes are TRBV20-1 and TRBJ1-1; possibly TRBD1 for D (5 bases). Germline V lookup: CDR1 DFQATT, CDR2 SNEGSKA (reference sequence). The CDR3 runs 13 residues. V lost 3 bases and J lost 2, with 10 bases in between.